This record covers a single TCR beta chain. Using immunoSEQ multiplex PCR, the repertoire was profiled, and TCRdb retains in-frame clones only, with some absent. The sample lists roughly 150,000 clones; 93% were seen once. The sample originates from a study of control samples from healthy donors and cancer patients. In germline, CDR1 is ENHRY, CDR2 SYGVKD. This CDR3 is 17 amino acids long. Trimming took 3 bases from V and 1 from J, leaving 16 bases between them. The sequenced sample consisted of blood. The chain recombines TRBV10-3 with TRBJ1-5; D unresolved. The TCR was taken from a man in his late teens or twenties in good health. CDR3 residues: CAISDDLIRKSNQPQHF. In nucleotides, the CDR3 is TGTGCCATCAGTGACGATCTTATCCGGAAGAGCAATCAGCCCCAGCATTTT.